This T cell receptor (beta chain) derives from a study of T cell responses to AZD1222 COVID-19 vaccine. The CDR3 spans 13 residues. Germline V gene data show CDR1 as WNHNN and CDR2 as SYGVQD (reference sequence). The V gene lost 7 bases and the J gene lost 0 bases, with 9 bases spanning the gap. Study-wide results and limits: Unmutated variant regions reportedly attract nearly half of all spike-specific TCRs. After two AZD1222 doses, spike-specific TCR breadth and depth rose versus day 0.

Note on this clone: Its cognate antigen is unknown.

The assay was immunoSEQ multiplex PCR, and TCRdb's table has in-frame clones only and misses some. The repertoire holds some 130,000 clones, with roughly 89% as singletons. The material was peripheral blood, obtained on day 0 of AZD1222 vaccination. This clonotype was obtained from an adult in good health. The chain links TRBV10-1 to TRBJ1-2; D is ambiguous. CDR3 sequence (DNA): TGCGCCAGCACGGGAGATTCTAACTATGGCTACACCTTC. Protein: CASTGDSNYGYTF.